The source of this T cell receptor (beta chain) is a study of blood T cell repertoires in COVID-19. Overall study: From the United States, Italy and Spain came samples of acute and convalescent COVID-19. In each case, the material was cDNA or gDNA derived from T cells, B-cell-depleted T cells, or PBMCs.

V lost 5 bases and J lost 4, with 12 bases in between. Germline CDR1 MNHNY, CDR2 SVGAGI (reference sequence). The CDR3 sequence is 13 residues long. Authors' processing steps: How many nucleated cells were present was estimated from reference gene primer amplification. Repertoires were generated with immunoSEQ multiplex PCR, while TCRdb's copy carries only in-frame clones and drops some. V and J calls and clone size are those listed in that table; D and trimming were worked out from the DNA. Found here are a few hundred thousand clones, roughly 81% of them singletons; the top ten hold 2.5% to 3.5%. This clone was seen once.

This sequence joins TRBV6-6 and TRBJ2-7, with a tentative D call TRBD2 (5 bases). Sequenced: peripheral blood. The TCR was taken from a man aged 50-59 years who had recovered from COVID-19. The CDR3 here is CASSPDRRYEQYF. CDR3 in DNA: TGTGCCAGCAGTCCGGACCGGAGGTACGAGCAGTACTTC.